The 23 T cell receptor beta chains below come from one sample, sequenced in a study of blood T cell repertoires in COVID-19. Libraries were prepared by immunoSEQ multiplex PCR; TCRdb keeps only in-frame clonotypes and omits some of them. Of approximately 480,000 clones listed, 75% to 90% were seen once; the top ten hold 0.7% to 1%. The sequencing input was peripheral blood. These receptors all stem from a man aged 18 to 29 with COVID-19, enrolled during active disease.

J is TRBJ2-3 and V is TRBV7-8, with TRBD2 identical over 13 bases. V gave up 5 bases and J gave up 4 bases; unmatched junction bases: 3. The CDR3 contains 15 residues. Germline assignment: CDR1 SGHVS and CDR2 FQNEAQ. CDR3 sequence reads: CASSPLAGGPDTQYF. The CDR3 DNA sequence: TGTGCCAGCAGCCCACTAGCGGGGGGGCCAGATACGCAGTATTTT.

The chain combines TRBV5-4 with TRBJ2-3, with TRBD1 matching 8 bases. This CDR3 spans 12 amino acids. Germline trimming cut 4 bases from V and 7 bases from J; bases unmatched to any gene: 2. In germline, CDR1 is SGHNT, CDR2 YYREEE (reference sequence). In nucleotides, the CDR3 is TGTGCCAGCAGCGGACAGGGAAATACGCAGTATTTT. This sequence encodes CASSGQGNTQYF.

The CDR3 reads CASSYSQGAGEQYF. The CDR3 coding sequence is TGTGCCAGCAGTTACTCCCAGGGGGCGGGTGAGCAGTACTTC. The chain combines TRBV6-5 with TRBJ2-7, with 8 nucleotides matching TRBD1. V shed 0 bases, J shed 7 bases, and the junction held 5 bases outside the gene matches. CDR1 and CDR2 from the germline V gene are MNHEY and SVGAGI. The CDR3 is 14 amino acids.

The V call is TRBV27, the J call TRBJ2-5; maybe TRBD2 (5 bases). The CDR3 consists of 13 residues. V was pared by 9 bases and J by 3 bases, with 14 bases between. Germline CDR1 is MNHEY and CDR2 is SMNVEV (reference sequence). CDR3 DNA: TGTGCCAGTCGCGGGCCGGGGAAAGAGACCCAGTACTTC. It is translated as CASRGPGKETQYF.

The chain is built from TRBV7-9 and TRBJ2-1, with 7 nucleotides matching TRBD2. V gave up 6 bases and J gave up 6 bases; unmatched junction bases: 5. Germline V CDR1 and CDR2: SEHNR, FQNEAQ (reference sequence). The CDR3 contains 13 residues. As DNA, the CDR3 is TGTGCCAGCAGGGCGGGAGTTTTCAATGAGCAGTTCTTC. Its protein product is CASRAGVFNEQFF.

The chain uses TRBV27 and TRBJ2-1, with 7 bases aligning to TRBD1. Germline values: CDR1 MNHEY, CDR2 SMNVEV (reference sequence). This CDR3 contains 13 residues. Germline trimming cut 4 bases from V and 5 bases from J; bases unmatched to any gene: 2. CDR3 protein: CASSWDSDNEQFF. The CDR3 DNA follows: TGTGCCAGCAGTTGGGACAGCGACAATGAGCAGTTCTTC.

This chain connects TRBV30 to TRBJ2-3; 10 positions agree with TRBD2. The CDR3 sequence is 14 residues long. The germline gives CDR1 GTSNPN, CDR2 SVGIG (reference sequence). Germline trimming cut 5 bases from V and 2 bases from J; bases unmatched to any gene: 4. This CDR3 is CAWALAGVTDTQYF. The CDR3 nucleotides read TGTGCCTGGGCTCTAGCGGGAGTCACAGATACGCAGTATTTT.

The chain has TRBV9 and TRBJ2-7; 8 bases align to TRBD2. The CDR3 is 13 amino acids. Trimming cost V 0 bases and J 6 bases; bases outside gene matches: 2. CDR1 and CDR2 (germline): SGDLS, YYNGEE. The CDR3: CASSVAAGGEQYF. The CDR3 bases are TGTGCCAGCAGCGTAGCCGCGGGAGGCGAGCAGTACTTC.

In regard to this clone: This sequence may be a read error, since a much larger clone differs from it by one base. The gene calls are TRBV11-2 and TRBJ1-2, with D perhaps matching TRBD1 (6 bases). The germline CDR1 and CDR2 sequences are SGHAT and FQNNGV. This CDR3 is built from 13 residues. V dropped 5 bases and J dropped 3 bases, with 10 bases sitting between them. The CDR3 loop reads CASSADRDYGYTF. The CDR3, as DNA: TGTGCCAGCAGCGCGGACAGAGACTATGGCTACACCTTC.

The chain couples TRBV7-8 to TRBJ2-3, with D unclear. The V and J ends lost 7 bases and 0 bases respectively, with 11 bases between them. CDR1 is SGHVS, CDR2 FQNEAQ, per germline. The CDR3 has 14 amino acids. The DNA for the CDR3 is TGTGCCAGCACCCTTGAGCGCAGCACAGATACGCAGTATTTT. Amino acids: CASTLERSTDTQYF.

This chain joins TRBV6-5 and TRBJ2-3, with 10 bases aligning to TRBD1. Germline values: CDR1 MNHEY, CDR2 SVGAGI. With 6 bases clipped from V and 2 bases from J, the junction kept 2 bases outside the gene matches. The CDR3 loop spans 14 amino acids. The CDR3, as DNA: TGTGCCAGCAGGGACAGGGGGATCACAGATACGCAGTATTTT. Translation gives CASRDRGITDTQYF.

This CDR3 is CASSPITSGQETQYF. The CDR3 DNA follows: TGTGCCAGCAGTCCGATAACTAGCGGCCAAGAGACCCAGTACTTC. This sequence joins TRBV27 and TRBJ2-5, with 8 bases lining up with TRBD2. The trim removed 5 bases at V and 1 base at J, leaving 6 bases unmatched. Germline V gives CDR1 MNHEY, CDR2 SMNVEV (reference sequence). The CDR3 runs to 15 residues.

As to this clone: The germline gene is not matched at one end of the junction; a read error may be the cause. V and J are TRBV5-1 and TRBJ2-5; 7 bases align to TRBD1. This CDR3 spans 17 amino acids. Germline CDR1 is SGHRS and CDR2 is YFSETQ. CDR3 coding DNA: TGCGCCAGCAGCCCGAGGACAGGTTTGACTCAACAAGGGACCCAGTACTTC. Protein: CASSPRTGLTQQGTQYF.

The V call is TRBV12-3 or TRBV12-4, the J call TRBJ1-1, with 7 bases matching TRBD1. CDR3 size: 13 residues. After removal of 6 bases from V and 3 bases from J, the junction contained 4 bases not matched to a gene. The CDR3 bases are TGTGCCAGCAGCTCGGACAGGTACACTGAAGCTTTCTTT. Translated: CASSSDRYTEAFF.

J is TRBJ1-4 and V is TRBV7-8; D is unresolved. Germline-derived CDR1 and CDR2 are SGHVS and FQNEAQ. V gave up 0 bases and J gave up 6 bases, with 14 bases separating them. CDR3 length: 16 amino acids. The CDR3: CASSLAFGMEDEKLFF. The CDR3 nucleotides read TGTGCCAGCAGCTTAGCGTTTGGGATGGAGGATGAAAAACTGTTTTTT. Drawing the rest from reference TRBV7-8 and TRBJ1-4, the complete variable domain is GAGVSQSPRYKVAKRGQDVALRCDPISGHVSLFWYQQALGQGPEFLTYFQNEAQLDKSGLPSDRFFAERPEGSVSTLKIQRTQQEDSAVYLCASSLAFGMEDEKLFFGSGTQLSVL.

This chain uses TRBV5-1 with TRBJ2-3, with 13 bases lining up with TRBD2. V was pared by 3 bases and J by 6 bases, with 1 base of the junction left unmatched. The CDR3 has 14 amino acids. Germline CDR1 SGHRS, CDR2 YFSETQ. The CDR3 region has the DNA TGCGCCAGCAGCTGGGGACTAGCGGGGGATACGCAGTATTTT. Its protein is CASSWGLAGDTQYF.

The genes are TRBV5-1 and TRBJ2-3; D possibly corresponds to TRBD2 (5 bases). The ends were cut back, 2 bases at V and 0 bases at J, with 13 bases in the middle. This CDR3 has 16 residues. Germline loops: CDR1 SGHRS, CDR2 YFSETQ. This CDR3 reads CASSFTAATSTDTQYF. The CDR3 DNA sequence: TGCGCCAGCAGCTTTACAGCGGCGACCAGCACAGATACGCAGTATTTT.

V and J are TRBV9 and TRBJ1-2; D is unresolved. CDR3 length equals 11 residues. Deletions cut 0 bases from V and 8 bases from J, with 5 bases between. Germline V gene data show CDR1 as SGDLS and CDR2 as YYNGEE. CDR3 DNA sequence: TGTGCCAGCAGCGTAGCGGGGGGCTACACCTTC. Translated, it gives CASSVAGGYTF.

A few counts support this clone. The chain combines TRBV3-1 (or the pseudogene TRBV3-2) with TRBJ1-6; 9 bases line up with TRBD1. CDR1 is LGHDT, CDR2 YNNKEL, per germline (reference sequence). The CDR3 runs 14 residues. The V segment lost 3 bases and the J segment 10 bases; nucleotides outside the gene matches: 4. The CDR3 is CASSQGQGGSPLHF. The DNA for the CDR3 is TGTGCCAGCAGCCAGGGACAGGGAGGCTCACCCCTCCACTTT.

The genes are TRBV11-3 and TRBJ2-3; D unresolved. V lost 5 bases and J 2 bases, leaving 20 bases between the germline ends. Germline CDR1 SGHNT, CDR2 YENEEA. The CDR3 is made up of 17 amino acids. DNA of the CDR3: TGTGCCAGCAGCACGAGCCTTAGCTTCCCACCCACAGATACGCAGTATTTT. Its translation: CASSTSLSFPPTDTQYF.

The rearrangement uses TRBV14 and TRBJ2-5, with D tentatively TRBD1 (6 bases). Trimming removed 1 base from V and 7 bases from J, with 16 bases in between. The length of the CDR3 is 15 residues. Germline CDR1 and CDR2: SGHDN and FVKESK. In nucleotides, the CDR3 is TGTGCCAGCAGCCAAGTGGGTCGACCCAGGGGGACCCAGTACTTC. This codes for CASSQVGRPRGTQYF. The variable domain in full, with the rest retrieved from reference TRBV14 and TRBJ2-5, is EAGVTQFPSHSVIEKGQTVTLRCDPISGHDNLYWYRRVMGKEIKFLLHFVKESKQDESGMPNNRFLAERTGGTYSTLKVQPAELEDSGVYFCASSQVGRPRGTQYFGPGTRLLVL.

J is TRBJ2-7 and V is TRBV5-4; 7 bases are shared with TRBD1. The CDR3 contains 14 residues. Germline values: CDR1 SGHNT, CDR2 YYREEE (reference sequence). V trimming: 7 bases; J trimming: 2 bases; junction bases outside the gene matches: 9. CDR3 nucleotides: TGTGCCAGCGGCCCGACAGGGACCACCTACGAGCAGTACTTC. Translation: CASGPTGTTYEQYF.

The CDR3 coding sequence is TGCAGTGCTACTGACAGGGGGCTTGGAAACACCATATATTTT. Translated, it gives CSATDRGLGNTIYF. The V gene is TRBV20-1, the J gene TRBJ1-3; TRBD1 matches 10 bases. V lost 4 bases, J lost 3 bases, and 3 bases stayed unmatched. Germline CDR1 DFQATT, CDR2 SNEGSKA (reference sequence). This CDR3 has 14 amino acids.